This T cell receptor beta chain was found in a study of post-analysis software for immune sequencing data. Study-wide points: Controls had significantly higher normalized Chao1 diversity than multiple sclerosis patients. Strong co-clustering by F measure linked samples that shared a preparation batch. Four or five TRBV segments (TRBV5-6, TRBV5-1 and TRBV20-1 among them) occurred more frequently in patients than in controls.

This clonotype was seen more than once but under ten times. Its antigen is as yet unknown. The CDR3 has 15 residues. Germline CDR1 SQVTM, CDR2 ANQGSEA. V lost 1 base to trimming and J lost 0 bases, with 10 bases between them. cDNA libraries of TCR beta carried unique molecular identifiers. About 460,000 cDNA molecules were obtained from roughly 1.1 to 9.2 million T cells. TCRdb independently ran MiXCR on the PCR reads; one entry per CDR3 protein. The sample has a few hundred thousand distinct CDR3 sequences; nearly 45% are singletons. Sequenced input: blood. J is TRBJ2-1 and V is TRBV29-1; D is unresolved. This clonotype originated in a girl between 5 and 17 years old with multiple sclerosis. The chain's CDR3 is CSVEGSTSSYNEQFF. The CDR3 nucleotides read TGCAGCGTTGAAGGGTCCACGAGCTCCTACAATGAGCAGTTCTTC.